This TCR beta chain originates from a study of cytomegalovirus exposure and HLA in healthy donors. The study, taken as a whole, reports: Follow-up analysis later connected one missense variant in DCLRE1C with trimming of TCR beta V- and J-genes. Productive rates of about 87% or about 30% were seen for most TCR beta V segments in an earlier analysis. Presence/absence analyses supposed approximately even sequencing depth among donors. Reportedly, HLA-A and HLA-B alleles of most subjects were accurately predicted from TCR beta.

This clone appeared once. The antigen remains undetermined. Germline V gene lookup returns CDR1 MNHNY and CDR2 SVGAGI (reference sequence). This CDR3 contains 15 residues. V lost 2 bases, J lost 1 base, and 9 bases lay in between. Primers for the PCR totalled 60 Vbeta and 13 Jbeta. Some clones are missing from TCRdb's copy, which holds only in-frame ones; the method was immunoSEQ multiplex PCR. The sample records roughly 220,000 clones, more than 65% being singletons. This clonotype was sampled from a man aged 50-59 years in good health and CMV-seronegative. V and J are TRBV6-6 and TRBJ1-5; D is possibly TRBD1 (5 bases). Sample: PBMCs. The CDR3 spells CASSYADSSNQPQHF. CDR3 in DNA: TGTGCCAGCAGTTACGCTGACAGCAGCAATCAGCCCCAGCATTTT.